This T cell receptor (beta chain) was captured in a study of T-cell reconstitution after alpha-beta-depleted transplantation in children. The CDR3 is made up of 17 amino acids. Looked up from germline, CDR1 is SEHNR and CDR2 is FQNEAQ (reference sequence). Deletions cut 1 base from V and 3 bases from J, with 17 bases between. At least ten counts were recorded for this clonotype. As it was prepared, the TCRbeta library received unique molecular identifiers. Using its own MiXCR run on the PCR reads, TCRdb lists one record per CDR3 protein. The table shows about 610,000 distinct CDR3 sequences, with about 10% occurring only once.

The source material was PBMCs from the stem cell graft donor, sampled from the stem cell graft. The V call is TRBV7-9, the J call TRBJ2-3; possible D gene TRBD2, 6 bases. This clonotype originated in a human donor who donated a stem cell graft to a child with acute myeloid leukemia. The CDR3 DNA follows: TGTGCCAGCAGCTTAGGGATGGGGACTTTCCTGACAGATACGCAGTATTTT. It translates to CASSLGMGTFLTDTQYF.